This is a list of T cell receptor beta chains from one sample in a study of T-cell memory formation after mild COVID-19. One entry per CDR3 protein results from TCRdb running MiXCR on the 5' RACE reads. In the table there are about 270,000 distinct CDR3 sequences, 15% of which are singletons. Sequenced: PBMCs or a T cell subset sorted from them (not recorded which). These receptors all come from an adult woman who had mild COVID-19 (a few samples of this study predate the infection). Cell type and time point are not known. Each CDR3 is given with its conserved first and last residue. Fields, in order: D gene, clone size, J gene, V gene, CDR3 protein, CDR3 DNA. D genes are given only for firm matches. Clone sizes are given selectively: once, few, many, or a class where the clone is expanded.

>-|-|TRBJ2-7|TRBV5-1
CASSTSAREQYF
TGCGCCAGCTCAACATCGGCCCGGGAGCAGTACTTC
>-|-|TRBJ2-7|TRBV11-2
CASSLEGSSREQYF
TGTGCCAGCAGCTTAGAGGGGTCCAGTCGCGAGCAGTACTTC
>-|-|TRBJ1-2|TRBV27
CASRGGNYGYTF
TGTGCCAGCCGGGGCGGTAACTATGGCTACACCTTC
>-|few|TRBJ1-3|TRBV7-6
CASSLLGSASGGNTIYF
TGTGCCAGCAGCCTCCTGGGGTCGGCCTCTGGTGGAAACACCATATATTTT
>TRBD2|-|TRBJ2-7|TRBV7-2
CASSFRAGGDYEQYF
TGTGCCAGCAGCTTCCGAGCGGGAGGGGACTACGAGCAGTACTTC
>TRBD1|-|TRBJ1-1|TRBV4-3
CASSRSRGPEAFF
TGCGCCAGCAGCCGTAGCAGGGGGCCTGAAGCTTTCTTT
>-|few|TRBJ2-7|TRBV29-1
CSGLGPSGYEQYF
TGCAGCGGTTTAGGGCCATCAGGCTACGAGCAGTACTTC
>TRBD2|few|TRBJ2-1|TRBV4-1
CASSQVIRRRGDLFNEQFF
TGCGCCAGCAGCCAAGTAATAAGGCGGCGGGGGGACCTCTTCAATGAGCAGTTCTTC
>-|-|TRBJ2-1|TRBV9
CASSVGDRDTYNEQFF
TGTGCCAGCAGCGTAGGGGACCGGGACACCTACAATGAGCAGTTCTTC
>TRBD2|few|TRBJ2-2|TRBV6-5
CASSYMGGPTTGELFF
TGTGCCAGCAGTTATATGGGAGGGCCGACGACCGGGGAGCTGTTTTTT
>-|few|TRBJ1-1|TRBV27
CASSGDSPYGEAFF
TGTGCCAGCAGTGGAGACTCACCCTACGGTGAAGCTTTCTTT
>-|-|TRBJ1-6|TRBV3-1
CASSLQGSGSPLHF
TGTGCCAGCAGCCTTCAGGGGTCTGGTTCACCCCTCCACTTT
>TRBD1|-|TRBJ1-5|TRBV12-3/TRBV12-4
CASSLTQDRVGDSNQPQHF
TGTGCCAGCAGTTTGACCCAGGACAGGGTCGGTGATAGCAATCAGCCCCAGCATTTT
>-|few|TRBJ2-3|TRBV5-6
CASNPGHYTDTQYF
TGTGCCAGCAACCCTGGACACTACACAGATACGCAGTATTTT
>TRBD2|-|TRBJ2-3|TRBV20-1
CSASGSGAFTDTQYF
TGCAGTGCTAGCGGCAGCGGGGCCTTCACAGATACGCAGTATTTT
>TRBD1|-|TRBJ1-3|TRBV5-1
CASSPGQVGNTIYF
TGCGCCAGCAGCCCGGGACAGGTTGGAAACACCATATATTTT
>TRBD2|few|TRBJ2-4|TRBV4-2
CASSQGTAGGENIQYF
TGTGCCAGCAGCCAAGGAACAGCGGGAGGGGAAAACATTCAGTACTTC
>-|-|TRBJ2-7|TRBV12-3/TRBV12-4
CASSPRKRANEQYF
TGTGCCAGCAGTCCTAGAAAGAGGGCTAACGAGCAGTACTTC
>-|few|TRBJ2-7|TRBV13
CASSPGRLSYEQYF
TGTGCCAGCAGCCCCGGGCGGCTCTCCTACGAGCAGTACTTC
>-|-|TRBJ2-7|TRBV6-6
CASSPWDYEQYF
TGTGCCAGCAGTCCGTGGGACTACGAGCAGTACTTC
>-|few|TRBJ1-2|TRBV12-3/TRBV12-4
CASSPYDANYGYTF
TGTGCCAGCAGTCCTTATGATGCCAACTATGGCTACACCTTC
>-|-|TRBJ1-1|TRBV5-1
CASSSITGATEAFF
TGCGCCAGCAGCTCGATTACGGGGGCCACTGAAGCTTTCTTT
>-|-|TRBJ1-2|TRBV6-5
CASSLTSSGAVGYTF
TGTGCCAGCAGTCTAACCTCCTCGGGCGCGGTTGGCTACACCTTC
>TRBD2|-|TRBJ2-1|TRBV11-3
CASSLERGGRYNEQFF
TGTGCCAGCAGCTTAGAACGCGGCGGGAGGTACAATGAGCAGTTCTTC
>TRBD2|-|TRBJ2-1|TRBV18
CASSPSGRINEQFF
TGTGCCAGCTCACCAAGCGGGAGAATAAATGAGCAGTTCTTC
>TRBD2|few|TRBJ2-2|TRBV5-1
CASSLVRGANTGELFF
TGCGCCAGCAGCTTAGTCCGGGGGGCGAACACCGGGGAGCTGTTTTTT
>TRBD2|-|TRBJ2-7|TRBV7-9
CASSIGLAAYEQYF
TGTGCCAGCAGCATTGGACTAGCGGCCTACGAGCAGTACTTC
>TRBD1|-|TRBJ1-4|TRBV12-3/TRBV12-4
CASSLTGVREKLFF
TGTGCCAGCAGTTTGACAGGGGTTCGTGAAAAACTGTTTTTT
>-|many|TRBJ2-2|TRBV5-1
CASSLGADANTGELFF
TGCGCCAGCAGCTTGGGGGCAGATGCGAACACCGGGGAGCTGTTTTTT
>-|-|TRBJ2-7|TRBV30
CAWSRRVGYEQYF
TGTGCCTGGAGTCGGAGGGTTGGGTACGAGCAGTACTTC
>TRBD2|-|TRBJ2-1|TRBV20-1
CSALRGGDRNEQFF
TGCAGTGCCCTCCGGGGGGGCGATCGGAATGAGCAGTTCTTC
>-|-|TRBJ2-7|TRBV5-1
CASSMDRPGESKQYF
TGCGCCAGCAGCATGGACAGGCCGGGGGAGTCGAAGCAGTACTTC
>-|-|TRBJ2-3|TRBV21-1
CASTGQGHPFSTDTQYF
TGTGCCAGCACGGGACAGGGACATCCCTTTAGCACAGATACGCAGTATTTT
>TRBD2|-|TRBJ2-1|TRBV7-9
CASSPQVSPGLAGGRGEQFF
TGTGCCAGCAGCCCCCAGGTATCCCCGGGACTAGCGGGGGGGCGAGGTGAGCAGTTCTTC
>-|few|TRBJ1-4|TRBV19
CASSFNEKLFF
TGTGCCAGTAGTTTCAATGAAAAACTGTTTTTT
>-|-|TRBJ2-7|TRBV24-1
CATSPGSLSYEQYF
TGTGCCACCTCTCCGGGGTCTTTATCCTACGAGCAGTACTTC
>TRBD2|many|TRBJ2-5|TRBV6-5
CASSYSRTSGDQYF
TGTGCCAGCAGTTACTCCAGGACTAGCGGGGACCAGTACTTC
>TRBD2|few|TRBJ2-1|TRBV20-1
CSVGTSGSYNEQFF
TGCAGTGTCGGGACTAGCGGCTCCTACAATGAGCAGTTCTTC
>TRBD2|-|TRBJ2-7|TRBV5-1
CASSRRAGDSYEQYF
TGCGCCAGCAGCCGCAGGGCGGGGGACTCGTACGAGCAGTACTTC
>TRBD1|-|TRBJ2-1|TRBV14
CASSQEGQGVPSSYNEQFF
TGTGCCAGCAGCCAAGAGGGACAGGGAGTGCCCAGCTCCTACAATGAGCAGTTCTTC
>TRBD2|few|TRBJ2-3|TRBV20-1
CSAYRLADFTDTQYF
TGCAGTGCCTATAGACTAGCGGACTTCACAGATACGCAGTATTTT